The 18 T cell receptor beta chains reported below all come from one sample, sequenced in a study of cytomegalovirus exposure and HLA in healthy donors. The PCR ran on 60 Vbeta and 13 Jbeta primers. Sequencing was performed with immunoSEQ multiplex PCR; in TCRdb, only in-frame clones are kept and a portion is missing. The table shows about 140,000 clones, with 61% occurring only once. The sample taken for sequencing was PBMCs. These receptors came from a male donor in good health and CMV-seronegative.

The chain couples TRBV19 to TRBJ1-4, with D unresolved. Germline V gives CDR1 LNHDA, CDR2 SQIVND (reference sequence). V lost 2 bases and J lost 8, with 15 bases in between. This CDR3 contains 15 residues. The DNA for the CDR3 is TGTGCCAGTAGTATACAGGCAGCCTCAGGAGAAAAACTGTTTTTT. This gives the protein CASSIQAASGEKLFF. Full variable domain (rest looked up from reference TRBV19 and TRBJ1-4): DGGITQSPKYLFRKEGQNVTLSCEQNLNHDAMYWYRQDPGQGLRLIYYSQIVNDFQKGDIAEGYSVSREKKESFPLTVTSAQKNPTAFYLCASSIQAASGEKLFFGSGTQLSVL.

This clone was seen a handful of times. The CDR3 protein is CASSSAGGWGTEAFF. CDR3 coding DNA: TGTGCCAGCAGCTCTGCGGGGGGGTGGGGCACTGAAGCTTTCTTT. The chain has TRBV7-9 and TRBJ1-1, with D possibly being TRBD1 (5 bases). V lost 4 bases and J 4 bases, leaving 16 bases between the germline ends. Germline V lookup: CDR1 SEHNR, CDR2 FQNEAQ (reference sequence). This CDR3 is built from 15 residues.

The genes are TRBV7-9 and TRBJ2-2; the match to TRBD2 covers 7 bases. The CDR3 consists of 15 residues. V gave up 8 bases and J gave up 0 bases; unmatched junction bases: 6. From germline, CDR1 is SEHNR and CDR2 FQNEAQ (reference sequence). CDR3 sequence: CASSRSGPNTGELFF. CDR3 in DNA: TGTGCCAGCTCCCGTAGCGGGCCGAACACCGGGGAGCTGTTTTTT. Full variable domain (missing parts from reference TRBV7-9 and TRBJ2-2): DTGVSQNPRHKITKRGQNVTFRCDPISEHNRLYWYRQTLGQGPEFLTYFQNEAQLEKSRLLSDRFSAERPKGSFSTLEIQRTEQGDSAMYLCASSRSGPNTGELFFGEGSRLTVL.

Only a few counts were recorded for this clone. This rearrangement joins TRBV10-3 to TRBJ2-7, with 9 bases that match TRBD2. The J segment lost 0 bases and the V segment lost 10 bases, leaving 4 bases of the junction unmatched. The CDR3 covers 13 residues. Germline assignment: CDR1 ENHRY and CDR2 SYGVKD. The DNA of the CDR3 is TGTGCCAGCCTAGCGGGGAGCTCCTACGAGCAGTACTTC. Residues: CASLAGSSYEQYF.

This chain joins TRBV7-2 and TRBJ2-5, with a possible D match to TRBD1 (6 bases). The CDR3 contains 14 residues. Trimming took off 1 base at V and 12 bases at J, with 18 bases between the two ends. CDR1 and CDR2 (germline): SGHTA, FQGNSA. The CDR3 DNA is TGTGCCAGCAGCTTAGAGGACAGTACGGTCTTTAAGTACTTC. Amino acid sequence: CASSLEDSTVFKYF.

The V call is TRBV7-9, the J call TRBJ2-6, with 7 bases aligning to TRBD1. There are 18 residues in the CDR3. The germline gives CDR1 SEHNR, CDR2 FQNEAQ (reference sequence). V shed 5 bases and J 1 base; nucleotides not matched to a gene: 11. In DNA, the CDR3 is TGTGCCAGCAGCCCGCCGGGACAGAGCTATTCTGGGGCCAACGTCCTGACTTTC. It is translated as CASSPPGQSYSGANVLTF.

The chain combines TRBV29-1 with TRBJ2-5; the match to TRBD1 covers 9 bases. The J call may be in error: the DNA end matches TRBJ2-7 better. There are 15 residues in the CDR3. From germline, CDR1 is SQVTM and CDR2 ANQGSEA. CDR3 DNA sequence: TGCAGCGTTAGGGACAGGGTAGGACTTGGGTACGAGCAGTACTTC. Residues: CSVRDRVGLGYEQYF.

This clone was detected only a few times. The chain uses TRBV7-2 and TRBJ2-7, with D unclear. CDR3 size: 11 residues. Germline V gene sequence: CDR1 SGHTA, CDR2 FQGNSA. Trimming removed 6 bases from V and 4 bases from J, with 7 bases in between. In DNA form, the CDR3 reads TGTGCCAGCAGGGAGATTTACGAGCAGTACTTC. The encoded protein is CASREIYEQYF.

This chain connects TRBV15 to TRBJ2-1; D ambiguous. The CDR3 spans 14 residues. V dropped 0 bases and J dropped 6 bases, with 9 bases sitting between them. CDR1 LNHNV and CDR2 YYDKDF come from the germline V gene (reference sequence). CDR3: CATSRDTASNEQFF. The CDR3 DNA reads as TGTGCCACCAGCAGAGATACGGCTAGCAATGAGCAGTTCTTC.

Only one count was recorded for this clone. The CDR3 protein is CAISESWSGGALDTQYF. CDR3 bases: TGTGCCATCAGTGAGTCATGGAGCGGGGGGGCCTTAGATACGCAGTATTTT. The genes are TRBV10-3 and TRBJ2-3, with 10 bases matching TRBD2. The CDR3 totals 17 residues. J gave up 5 bases and V 0 bases, and 8 bases lay outside the gene matches. The V gene's germline CDR1 is ENHRY and CDR2 SYGVKD.

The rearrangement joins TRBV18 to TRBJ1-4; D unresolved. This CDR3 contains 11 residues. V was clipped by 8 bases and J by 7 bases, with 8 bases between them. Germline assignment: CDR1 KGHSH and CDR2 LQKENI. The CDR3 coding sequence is TGTGCCAGCCCCCCGAGTGAAAAACTGTTTTTT. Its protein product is CASPPSEKLFF.

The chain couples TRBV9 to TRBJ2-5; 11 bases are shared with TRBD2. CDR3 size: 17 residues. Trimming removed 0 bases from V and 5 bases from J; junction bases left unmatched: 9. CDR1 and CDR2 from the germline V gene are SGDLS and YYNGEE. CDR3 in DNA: TGTGCCAGCAGCGTAGGGGGTAGCGGGGGGGCTATGGAGACCCAGTACTTC. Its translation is CASSVGGSGGAMETQYF.

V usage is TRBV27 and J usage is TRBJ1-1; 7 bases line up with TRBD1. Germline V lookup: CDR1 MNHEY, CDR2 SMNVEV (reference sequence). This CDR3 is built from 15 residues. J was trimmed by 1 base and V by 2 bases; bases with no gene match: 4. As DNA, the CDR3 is TGTGCCAGCAGTTTACACGGACAGGCGAACACTGAAGCTTTCTTT. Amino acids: CASSLHGQANTEAFF.

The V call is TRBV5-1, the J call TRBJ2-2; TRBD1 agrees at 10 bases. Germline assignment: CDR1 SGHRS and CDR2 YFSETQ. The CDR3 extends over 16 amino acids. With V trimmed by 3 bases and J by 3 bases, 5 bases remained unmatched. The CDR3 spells CASSSLGTGDTGELFF. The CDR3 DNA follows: TGCGCCAGCAGCTCCCTCGGGACAGGGGACACCGGGGAGCTGTTTTTT.

DNA of the CDR3: TGTGCCAGCAGCCAACCTACAGGGGAAGAGACCCAGTACTTC. Amino acids: CASSQPTGEETQYF. The chain uses TRBV5-6 and TRBJ2-5, with 7 nucleotides matching TRBD1. The CDR3 totals 14 residues. V was clipped by 4 bases and J by 3 bases; unmatched bases: 6. The germline V gene has CDR1 SGHDT and CDR2 YYEEEE.

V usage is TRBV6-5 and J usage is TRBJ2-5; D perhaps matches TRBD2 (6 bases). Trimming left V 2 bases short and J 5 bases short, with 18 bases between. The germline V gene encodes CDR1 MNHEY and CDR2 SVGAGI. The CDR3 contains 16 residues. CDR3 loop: CASSYGRGSTGETQYF. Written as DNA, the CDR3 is TGTGCCAGCAGTTACGGTCGGGGGTCCACGGGTGAGACCCAGTACTTC.

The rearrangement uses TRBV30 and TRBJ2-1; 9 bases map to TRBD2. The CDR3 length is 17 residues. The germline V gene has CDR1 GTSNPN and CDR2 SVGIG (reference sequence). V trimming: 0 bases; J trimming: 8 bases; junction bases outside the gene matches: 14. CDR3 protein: CAWSVLGGGPSGDEQFF. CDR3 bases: TGTGCCTGGAGTGTACTCGGTGGAGGGCCTAGCGGGGATGAGCAGTTCTTC.

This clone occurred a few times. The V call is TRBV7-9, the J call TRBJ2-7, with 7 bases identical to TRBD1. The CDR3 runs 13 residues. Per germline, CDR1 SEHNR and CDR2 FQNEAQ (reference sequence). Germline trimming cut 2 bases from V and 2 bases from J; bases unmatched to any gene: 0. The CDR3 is CASSLQGAYEQYF. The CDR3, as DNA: TGTGCCAGCAGCTTACAGGGGGCCTACGAGCAGTACTTC.